This passage covers 24 T cell receptor beta chains from one sample sequenced in a study of cytomegalovirus exposure and HLA in healthy donors. The method was immunoSEQ multiplex PCR; TCRdb's version includes in-frame clones alone and lacks a portion of them. The sample yields 150,000 to 170,000 clones, about 86% seen once. The source material was PBMCs. The receptors originated from a human donor in good health.

V gene TRBV6-4 combines with J gene TRBJ2-1; D gene ambiguous. Germline-derived CDR1 and CDR2 are MRHNA and SNTAGT. V was cut by 4 bases and J by 4 bases, with 17 bases left in between. The CDR3 sequence is 16 residues long. CDR3 amino acids: CASSVSGGSWYNEQFF. CDR3 nucleotides: TGTGCCAGCAGTGTCTCCGGCGGTAGCTGGTACAATGAGCAGTTCTTC.

The rearrangement uses TRBV5-4 and TRBJ1-2; 7 bases align to TRBD1. After removal of 2 bases from V and 4 bases from J, the junction contained 2 bases not matched to a gene. Per the germline V gene, CDR1 is SGHNT and CDR2 is YYREEE (reference sequence). The CDR3 is made up of 13 amino acids. The DNA for the CDR3 is TGTGCCAGCAGCTTAGGGGGCGCCTATGGCTACACCTTC. Translating gives CASSLGGAYGYTF.

The rearrangement joins TRBV6-5 to TRBJ2-1; TRBD1 might be the D (6 bases). Germline V gives CDR1 MNHEY, CDR2 SVGAGI. The CDR3 is made up of 15 amino acids. Trimming cost V 6 bases and J 9 bases, with 21 bases left between them. The CDR3 region has the DNA TGTGCCAGCAGCCCGGGACACGTGAATGGGCCTGAGCAGTTCTTC. Translation: CASSPGHVNGPEQFF.

The J gene is TRBJ1-2, the V gene TRBV7-2; no reliable D call. Per germline, CDR1 SGHTA and CDR2 FQGNSA. The V end was cut by 5 bases, the J end by 4 bases, with 11 bases between. The CDR3 totals 13 residues. The CDR3 DNA reads TGTGCCAGCAGCCCCCGACAAGCCTATGGCTACACCTTC. Protein: CASSPRQAYGYTF.

J is TRBJ1-2 and V is TRBV9, with 12 nucleotides matching TRBD1. Germline CDR1 and CDR2: SGDLS and YYNGEE. V was clipped by 6 bases and J by 8 bases; unmatched bases: 5. CDR3 length: 13 residues. In nucleotides, the CDR3 is TGTGCCAGCATTTGGGGACAGGGGGCCGGCTACACCTTC. The encoded protein is CASIWGQGAGYTF.

The rearrangement joins TRBV28 to TRBJ2-2; 7 nucleotides align to TRBD2. Unmatched junction bases numbered 13, after V lost 3 bases and J lost 0 bases. The CDR3 loop spans 19 amino acids. The germline V gene has CDR1 MDHEN and CDR2 SYDVKM. The CDR3 bases are TGTGCCAGCAGTTTGAGCGGGGTATATAAACGCGCGAACACCGGGGAGCTGTTTTTT. It specifies CASSLSGVYKRANTGELFF. The whole variable domain, remainder taken from reference TRBV28 and TRBJ2-2, is DVKVTQSSRYLVKRTGEKVFLECVQDMDHENMFWYRQDPGLGLRLIYFSYDVKMKEKGDIPEGYSVSREKKERFSLILESASTNQTSMYLCASSLSGVYKRANTGELFFGEGSRLTVL.

The chain combines TRBV5-4 with TRBJ2-2; no firm D call. In germline, CDR1 is SGHNT, CDR2 YYREEE (reference sequence). The CDR3 extends over 16 amino acids. Trimming stripped 0 bases from V and 0 bases from J, with 9 bases between. CDR3 region: CASSLDTAANTGELFF. DNA for the CDR3: TGTGCCAGCAGCTTGGATACGGCGGCGAACACCGGGGAGCTGTTTTTT.

The gene calls are TRBV2 and TRBJ2-1; TRBD2 agrees at 10 bases. CDR1 is SNHLY, CDR2 FYNNEI, per germline. This CDR3 has 13 residues. Losses at the gene ends were 10 bases for V and 9 bases for J; bases not matched to a gene: 9. CDR3 in DNA: TGTGCCACCCGAGGGACTAGCGTAGGTGAGCAGTTCTTC. Protein sequence: CATRGTSVGEQFF. Looking up the rest from reference TRBV2 and TRBJ2-1 gives the full variable domain: EPEVTQTPSHQVTQMGQEVILRCVPISNHLYFYWYRQILGQKVEFLVSFYNNEISEKSEIFDDQFSVERPDGSNFTLKIRSTKLEDSAMYFCATRGTSVGEQFFGPGTRLTVL.

The V call is TRBV7-7, the J call TRBJ2-2; TRBD2 aligns across 8 bases. Germline assignment: CDR1 SSHAT and CDR2 FNYEAQ (reference sequence). There are 15 residues in the CDR3. The V gene end was trimmed by 5 bases and the J gene end by 2 bases; junction bases not matched to a gene: 4. Written as DNA, the CDR3 is TGTGCCAGCAGCCCCAGCGGGAGTAACACCGGGGAGCTGTTTTTT. Translated, it gives CASSPSGSNTGELFF.

In its sample, this clone was seen once. V and J are TRBV6-1 and TRBJ2-7; D remains ambiguous. The V end lost 4 bases, the J end lost 3 bases, and 7 bases lay between the germline ends. This CDR3 is built from 12 residues. Germline CDR1 reads MNHNS; CDR2 reads SASEGT. CDR3 protein: CASSGYSYEQYF. CDR3 DNA: TGTGCCAGCAGTGGTTACAGCTACGAGCAGTACTTC.

A word on this clone: This is likely a read error, given that the CDR3 carries no conserved phenylalanine or tryptophan at its end. The DNA is omitted, as the CDR3 cannot be located on it reliably, and the CDR3 follows TCRdb's listing. The chain uses TRBV5-4 and TRBJ1-2; TRBD1, the table's D call, lacks a check against the DNA. Germline loops: CDR1 SGHNT, CDR2 YYREEE (reference sequence). The CDR3 has 11 residues if both end residues are counted. The CDR3 sequence is CASSERKQGVV.

This chain connects TRBV29-1 to TRBJ2-7; no clear D gene. The CDR3 loop spans 13 amino acids. Germline V gene sequence: CDR1 SQVTM, CDR2 ANQGSEA. V lost 1 base to trimming and J lost 1 base, with 8 bases between them. The CDR3 nucleotides are TGCAGCGTTGAAGTCACAGTTTCCTACGAGCAGTACTTC. It codes for CSVEVTVSYEQYF.

The chain couples TRBV11-2 to TRBJ2-1, with a weak D call TRBD2 (6 bases). This CDR3 comprises 15 residues. With 5 bases removed from V and 0 bases from J, the gap between germline ends came to 11 bases. Germline V gene sequence: CDR1 SGHAT, CDR2 FQNNGV. The CDR3 DNA reads as TGTGCCAGCAGCGGAGGGACCTACTCCTACAATGAGCAGTTCTTC. It is translated as CASSGGTYSYNEQFF.

V gene TRBV13 combines with J gene TRBJ2-7; D is uncertain. The germline V and J ends were trimmed by 0 bases and 3 bases, with 9 bases remaining between them. Per germline, CDR1 PRHDT and CDR2 FYEKMQ (reference sequence). The CDR3 has 14 residues. CDR3 loop: CASSLGGGYYEQYF. The CDR3 coding sequence is TGTGCCAGCAGCTTAGGCGGCGGTTACTACGAGCAGTACTTC.

The rearrangement links TRBV6-5 to TRBJ2-3, with 9 positions matching TRBD2. The V gene's germline CDR1 is MNHEY and CDR2 SVGAGI. This CDR3 contains 16 residues. J was trimmed by 0 bases and V by 2 bases; bases with no gene match: 3. The DNA for the CDR3 is TGTGCCAGCAGTTACGTAGCGGGGGCCAGCACAGATACGCAGTATTTT. This encodes CASSYVAGASTDTQYF.

The chain combines TRBV19 with TRBJ1-1; D perhaps matches TRBD1 (6 bases). The CDR3 consists of 16 residues. Germline V CDR1 and CDR2: LNHDA, SQIVND (reference sequence). V lost 7 bases and J lost 10, with 28 bases in between. CDR3 protein: CASITTTDSATGTAFF. CDR3 nucleotide sequence: TGTGCCAGTATCACGACTACAGACAGCGCAACAGGGACAGCTTTCTTT.

The gene calls are TRBV28 and TRBJ1-2; D gene unclear. This CDR3 is 15 amino acids long. The germline V gene encodes CDR1 MDHEN and CDR2 SYDVKM. V shed 6 bases and J shed 0 bases, with 14 bases lying between them. Here the CDR3 reads CASRLDSGTNYGYTF. CDR3 sequence (DNA): TGTGCCAGCAGACTTGATTCCGGGACTAACTATGGCTACACCTTC.

The chain has TRBV4-1 and TRBJ1-1; possible D gene TRBD1, 5 bases. The germline V and J ends were trimmed by 1 base and 0 bases, with 12 bases remaining between them. This CDR3 is built from 16 residues. The germline gives CDR1 MGHRA, CDR2 YSYEKL. The DNA of the CDR3 is TGCGCCAGCAGCCAAGGGGGCGGAGCAATGAACACTGAAGCTTTCTTT. Protein product: CASSQGGGAMNTEAFF.

This chain links TRBV4-1 with TRBJ2-1, with 12 bases identical to TRBD2. The CDR3 consists of 16 residues. Losses at the gene ends were 2 bases for V and 6 bases for J; bases not matched to a gene: 5. Germline loops: CDR1 MGHRA, CDR2 YSYEKL. CDR3 protein: CASSQPTSGRTNEQFF. The CDR3 DNA reads TGCGCCAGCAGCCAACCCACTAGCGGGAGGACCAATGAGCAGTTCTTC.

The chain combines TRBV2 with TRBJ2-7; weak D call: TRBD2 (6 bases). Deletions cut 5 bases from V and 6 bases from J, with 14 bases between. Looked up from germline, CDR1 is SNHLY and CDR2 is FYNNEI. The CDR3 runs to 13 residues. The CDR3 spells CASSWDLSGEQYF. The CDR3 region has the DNA TGTGCCAGCAGTTGGGACTTAAGCGGCGAGCAGTACTTC.

V usage is TRBV7-9 and J usage is TRBJ1-2; a weak D match, TRBD1 (5 bases). V was trimmed by 2 bases and J by 7 bases, leaving 14 bases between them. Germline lookup yields CDR1 SEHNR and CDR2 FQNEAQ (reference sequence). This CDR3 region has 14 residues. The CDR3 DNA follows: TGTGCCAGCAGCTTATTGGAAGGGCAGGGTGGCTACACCTTC. This sequence encodes CASSLLEGQGGYTF.

V usage is TRBV9 and J usage is TRBJ1-1; TRBD1 matches at 8 bases. Unmatched junction bases numbered 4, after V lost 4 bases and J lost 2 bases. Germline V gene sequence: CDR1 SGDLS, CDR2 YYNGEE. The CDR3 consists of 14 residues. CDR3 in amino acids: CASSPQGANTEAFF. DNA for the CDR3: TGTGCCAGCAGCCCTCAGGGGGCAAACACTGAAGCTTTCTTT.

This chain joins TRBV7-9 and TRBJ2-2; 8 bases line up with TRBD1. Germline lookup yields CDR1 SEHNR and CDR2 FQNEAQ (reference sequence). The CDR3 length is 14 residues. The junction had 7 bases not matched to a gene; V was cut back by 8 bases and J by 5 bases. CDR3 region: CASQRTGTTGELFF. The CDR3 DNA follows: TGTGCCAGCCAACGGACAGGGACAACCGGGGAGCTGTTTTTT.

V and J are TRBV2 and TRBJ2-7; a weak D match, TRBD2 (6 bases). This CDR3 contains 13 residues. Trimming left V 4 bases short and J 4 bases short, with 11 bases between. Germline V CDR1 and CDR2: SNHLY, FYNNEI. Here the CDR3 reads CASSANGGYEQYF. The DNA of the CDR3 is TGTGCCAGCAGTGCAAACGGAGGGTACGAGCAGTACTTC.